Described below is a single TCR beta chain sequence and its context. Original processing methods: Amplification of reference gene primers provided the estimated nucleated cell counts. Assay used: immunoSEQ multiplex PCR; TCRdb lists only in-frame clones, some missing. Clonal size and the V and J genes are those of that table, whereas D and trimming came from the DNA. The sample contains some 200,000 clones, 83% of which appear only once. The CDR3 loop spans 15 amino acids. J lost 4 bases, V lost 4 bases, and 5 bases had no gene match. The germline V gene encodes CDR1 SGHDT and CDR2 YYEEEE. These data come from a study of blood T cell repertoires in COVID-19. Study overall: PBMCs, B-cell-depleted T cells, or T cells were the source of the cDNA or gDNA that made up the material.

This rearrangement joins TRBV5-6 to TRBJ1-1; 12 nucleotides match TRBD1. The sequence derives from a woman aged 45-59 years who had been exposed to COVID-19. Input material: PBMCs or T cells enriched from blood (not recorded which). The CDR3 loop is CASSPGTGGVTEAFF. In DNA form, the CDR3 reads TGTGCCAGCAGCCCCGGGACAGGGGGCGTCACTGAAGCTTTCTTT.